The source of this T cell receptor (beta chain) is a study of CD8+CD57+ T cells in acquired aplastic anemia. About the study: 3 to 4 ug was the average amount of DNA from sorted CD4+ and CD8+ cells. Notes on the study in general: Almost 30 CD8+ CDR3 sequences occurred in both the patients and the controls. Patients showed no significant difference from controls in CD8+ Simpson's diversity.

The germline V gene encodes CDR1 MNHEY and CDR2 SVGAGI. V lost 2 bases, J lost 4 bases, and 11 bases lay in between. The length of the CDR3 is 14 residues. This clonotype has at least ten counts. The antigen remains unidentified. TCR beta VDJ and CDR3 profiling used genomic DNA as template. TCRdb itself ran the reads through MiXCR, one entry per CDR3 protein. Of about 180,000 distinct CDR3 sequences listed, approximately 45% are singletons. V usage is TRBV6-5 and J usage is TRBJ2-5, with D perhaps matching TRBD2 (6 bases). Sequencing was carried out using sorted CD4+, CD8+, or CD8+CD57+ T cells (not recorded which) from PBMCs. This sequence originates from a human donor in good health. The CDR3 loop is CASSYGGLGETQYF. CDR3 DNA: TGTGCCAGCAGTTACGGGGGGTTAGGAGAGACCCAGTACTTC.